The sequence of this TCR beta chain was determined in a study of T cell repertoires in cytomegalovirus infection. Study information: HLA-B-restricted CMV epitopes that are well studied, plus recently identified HLA-C-restricted ones, were used by the study. A matching HLA type, together with CMV infection, was signaled by public TCR beta signatures.

TCRdb called the reads again in MiXCR, with one record for every CDR3 protein. The table lists some 900,000 distinct CDR3 sequences, approximately 32% of them singletons. Points from the study as a whole: Pooled public TCR beta family frequency picked out CMV carriers with the relevant HLA. CMV-specific TCR beta clonotypes restricted by HLA-C dominated the ex vivo response.

The CDR3 extends over 16 amino acids. The V end was cut by 0 bases, the J end by 2 bases, with 13 bases between. The germline V gene has CDR1 KGHSH and CDR2 LQKENI. This clonotype was seen a few times. The antigen remains undetermined. The TCR comes from a human donor in good health (CMV status not recorded). Some clones in this sample may be carry-over from other donors' samples. This sequence joins TRBV18 and TRBJ1-1, with D possibly TRBD1 on 5 matching bases. Sequenced here: cultured CD8+ T cells from PBMCs, sampled from culture after CMV antigen stimulation. The CDR3 DNA follows: TGTGCCAGCTCACCACCAGTAGACAGAGTTAACACTGAAGCTTTCTTT. Protein product: CASSPPVDRVNTEAFF.